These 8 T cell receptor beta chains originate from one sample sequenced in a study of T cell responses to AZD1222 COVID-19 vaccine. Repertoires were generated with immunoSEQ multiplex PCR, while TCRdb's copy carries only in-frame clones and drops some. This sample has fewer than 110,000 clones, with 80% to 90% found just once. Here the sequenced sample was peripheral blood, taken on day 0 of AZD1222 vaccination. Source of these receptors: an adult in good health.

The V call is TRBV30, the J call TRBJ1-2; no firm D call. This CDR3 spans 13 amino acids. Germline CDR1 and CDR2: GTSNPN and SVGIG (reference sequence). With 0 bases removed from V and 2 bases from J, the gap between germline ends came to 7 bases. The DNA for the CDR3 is TGTGCCTGGAGTGTTGCGGGGAACTATGGCTACACCTTC. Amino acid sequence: CAWSVAGNYGYTF.

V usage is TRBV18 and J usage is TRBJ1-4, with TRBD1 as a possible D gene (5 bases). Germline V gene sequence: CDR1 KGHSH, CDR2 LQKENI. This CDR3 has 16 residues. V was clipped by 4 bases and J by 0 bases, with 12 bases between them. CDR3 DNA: TGTGCCAGCTCACGAATGGACACGACAACTAATGAAAAACTGTTTTTT. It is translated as CASSRMDTTTNEKLFF.

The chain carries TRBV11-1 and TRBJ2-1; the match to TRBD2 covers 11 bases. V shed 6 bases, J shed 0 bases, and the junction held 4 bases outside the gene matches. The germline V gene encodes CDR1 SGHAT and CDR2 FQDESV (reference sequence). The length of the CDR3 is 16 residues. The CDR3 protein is CASRTTSGSSYNEQFF. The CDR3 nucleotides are TGTGCCAGCAGGACTACTAGCGGGAGCTCCTACAATGAGCAGTTCTTC.

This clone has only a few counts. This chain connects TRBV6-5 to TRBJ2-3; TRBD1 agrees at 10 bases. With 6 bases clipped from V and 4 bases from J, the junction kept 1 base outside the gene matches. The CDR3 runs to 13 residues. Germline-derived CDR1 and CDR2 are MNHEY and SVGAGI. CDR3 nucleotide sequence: TGTGCCAGCAGAGGGACAGGGGCAGATACGCAGTATTTT. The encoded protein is CASRGTGADTQYF.

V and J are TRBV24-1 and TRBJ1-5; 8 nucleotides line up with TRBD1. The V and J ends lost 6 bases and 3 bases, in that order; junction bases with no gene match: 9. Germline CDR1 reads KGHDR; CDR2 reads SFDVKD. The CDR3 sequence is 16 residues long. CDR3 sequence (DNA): TGTGCCACCAGTCTTGGACAGGGTACCATCAATCAGCCCCAGCATTTT. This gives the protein CATSLGQGTINQPQHF.

The DNA for the CDR3 is TGTGCCAGCAGCTGGAACGTAATGAATCAGCCCCAGCATTTT. This encodes CASSWNVMNQPQHF. The rearrangement joins TRBV3-1 (or the pseudogene TRBV3-2) to TRBJ1-5; D gene unclear. The length of the CDR3 is 14 residues. V dropped 5 bases and J dropped 4 bases, with 12 bases sitting between them. Germline CDR1 reads LGHDT; CDR2 reads YNNKEL (reference sequence).

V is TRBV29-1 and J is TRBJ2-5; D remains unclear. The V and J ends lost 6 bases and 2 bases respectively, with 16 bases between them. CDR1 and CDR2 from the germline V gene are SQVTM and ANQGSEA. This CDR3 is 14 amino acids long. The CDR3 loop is CSVRTARQQETQYF. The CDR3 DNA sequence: TGCAGCGTGAGAACAGCGAGACAACAAGAGACCCAGTACTTC.

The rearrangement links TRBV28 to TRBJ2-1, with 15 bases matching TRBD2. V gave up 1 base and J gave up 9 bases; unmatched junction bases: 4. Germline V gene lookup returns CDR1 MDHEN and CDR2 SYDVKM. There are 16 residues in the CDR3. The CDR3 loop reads CASSLSGLAGGIEQFF. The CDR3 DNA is TGTGCCAGCAGTTTATCGGGACTAGCGGGAGGAATTGAGCAGTTCTTC.